This T cell receptor (beta chain) was identified during a study of T cell changes during pregnancy in multiple sclerosis (dated 2019 in TCRdb). Some background on the complete study: The study looked at changes in the T cell repertoire across pregnancy in women with multiple sclerosis.

From the cysteine through the phenylalanine, the CDR3 covers 13 amino acids. The retained sequence is limited to the CDR3, 39 bases, with the frame set at the first base. The V and J ends are trimmed by 6 bases and 2 bases, leaving 13 bases between them. The germline V gene yields SQVTM for CDR1 and ANQGSEA for CDR2. Library prep was done by the immunoSEQ multiplex PCR assay. The immuneACCESS repertoire file appears here via TCRdb, limited to in-frame rearrangements. These files lack a portion of the clones; in checked studies, under half of the deficit traces to unresolved V genes, and the cause of the others is not known. Across this sample there are more than 50,000 clones, with approximately 94% seen only once. Roughly 2.4% of the sample is held by the ten biggest clonotypes. This clone was seen only once. Its antigen remains undetermined. Base qualities are not recorded, but no much larger clone differs from it by a single base.

The source was CD8+ T cells from peripheral blood mononuclear cells, collected after pregnancy. Recombination joined TRBV29-1 with TRBJ1-2; TRBD1 is a possible D gene, resting on 6 matching bases. The TCR comes from a female donor with multiple sclerosis, enrolled in a pregnancy study. The nucleotide sequence reads as follows: TGCAGCGTCTTGGACAGTGAGAACTATGGCTACACCTTC. It specifies CSVLDSENYGYTF.